This TCR beta chain was identified during a study of T cells in Graves' hyperthyroidism and ophthalmopathy (dated by TCRdb to about 2019). Regarding the research as a whole: Peripheral blood was sampled at the time of initial diagnosis, prior to any treatment. To identify TCR V-J signatures that set the groups apart, the researchers used a discovery cohort of 100 or so patients, made up of approximately 43 with Graves' ophthalmopathy and 55 to 65 with stable Graves' hyperthyroidism. Prospective prediction of ophthalmopathy was tested in an independent validation cohort consisting of 18 to 20 hyperthyroidism patients and around 17 patients who later progressed to ophthalmopathy. The roughly 94 discovery patients were randomly split 7:3 into training and test sets. Thyroid tissue and blood T-cell repertoires from more than five Graves' hyperthyroidism patients were also compared in the study. Once sampling was done, hyperthyroidism patients were given methimazole at a starting dose of 30 mg daily, whereas ophthalmopathy patients were given high-dose intravenous methylprednisolone. The paper reports TCR Vbeta CDR3 sequencing of over 130 peripheral blood samples: approximately 41 ophthalmopathy, fewer than 85 hyperthyroidism and around 17 progressor patients.

TCR beta CDR3 regions were amplified from RNA transcripts. The first round of RT-PCR for the TCR CDR3 was performed with the HTBI primer set and the Qiagen OneStep RT-PCR kit. Libraries were constructed in a second round of multiplex PCR, after which size selection and purification were performed. The libraries were sequenced on an Illumina HiSeq2000 using paired-end 100 bp reads. Per the authors' processing: SOAPnuke was used to process the raw data, removing reads that contained adapters or uncalled bases, had a mean Phred below 15, or lacked an exact match to the constant primer or identifier. COPE v1.2.5 was used to merge the high-quality paired reads, and each unique nucleotide sequence was defined as a clonotype. Clonotypes were aligned to IMGT TRBV, TRBD and TRBJ reference segments using MiTCR v1.1. Analysis was restricted to V-J combinations with a frequency above 0.0001, which covered roughly 99% of repertoires. A TCS score was defined as the ratio of F50 (clonal expansion) to E x V (chaos), with BLOSUM62-based TCRdist applied between CDR3 peptides within each V-J. Welch's t-statistics and random forest reduced around 520 V-J features to 13, which were used in a naive Bayes classifier (R e1071). The raw public reads went through TCRdb reprocessing: fastp at Q25, MiXCR clone calling, in-frame beta chains kept. For every CDR3 protein sequence, its rows merge into one entry that carries the most common genes and DNA. These V and J calls derive from TCRdb rather than the authors' analysis. In this sample the table shows 300,000 to 500,000 distinct CDR3 sequences, 15% of which occur a single time. The ten largest make up around a third of the sample.

Points the paper makes about the study in general: In validation, the model predicted progression to ophthalmopathy with approximately 71% sensitivity and about 73% specificity, a median of about six months before onset. Most expanded thyroid clonotypes (frequency above 0.001) were also detected in blood, suggesting blood repertoires may reflect thyroid immune responses. Ophthalmopathy was separated from stable hyperthyroidism by a 13 V-J signature model, with 85% to 90% sensitivity and about 81% specificity obtained in cross-validation and 80%/75% obtained in testing. No statistical method was used to fix the sample size in advance, and group allocation was not hidden from the investigators.

This clonotype was detected many times. The antigen it recognizes is unknown. Base qualities are not recorded, but no much larger clone differs from it by a single base. A patient counted as having stable Graves' hyperthyroidism if no progression to ophthalmopathy occurred over 18 months of follow-up. Hyperthyroidism patients were newly diagnosed, had a disease duration of under 2 months, and were aged 18 to 65 years. The study excluded patients with uncontrolled infections, other autoimmune diseases, pregnancy or lactation. Diagnoses were established on the basis of clinical symptoms, serum thyroxine and TRAb, thyroid ultrasound, and orbital computed tomography. Ficoll-Paque density gradient centrifugation was used to isolate PBMCs from approximately 10 ml of fresh peripheral blood. Trizol reagent was used to extract total RNA, and RNA quality was then checked on an Agilent 2100 Bioanalyzer. The sequence was obtained from a woman under 40 with Graves' hyperthyroidism. Material: blood.

Here the CDR3 is given as CASTEGTLNQPQHF. The nucleotide sequence reads as follows: TGTGCCAGCACTGAAGGGACCCTCAATCAGCCCCAGCATTTT. This chain joins TRBV18 to TRBJ1-5; the best D guess is TRBD1, with 5 bases matching. Relative to germline, V is 8 bases shorter and J is 3 bases shorter, with 14 bases between their ends. The CDR3 runs 14 amino acids, cysteine and phenylalanine included. CDR3 DNA only is kept here, 42 bases in frame from base 1. CDR1 and CDR2, looked up from the germline V gene, are KGHSH and LQKENI. Full variable domain (CDR3 extended with the reference TRBV18 and TRBJ1-5 proteins): NAGVMQNPRHLVRRRGQEARLRCSPMKGHSHVYWYRQLPEEGLKFMVYLQKENIIDESGMPKERFSAEFPKEGPSILRIQQVVRGDSAAYFCASTEGTLNQPQHFGDGTRLSIL.